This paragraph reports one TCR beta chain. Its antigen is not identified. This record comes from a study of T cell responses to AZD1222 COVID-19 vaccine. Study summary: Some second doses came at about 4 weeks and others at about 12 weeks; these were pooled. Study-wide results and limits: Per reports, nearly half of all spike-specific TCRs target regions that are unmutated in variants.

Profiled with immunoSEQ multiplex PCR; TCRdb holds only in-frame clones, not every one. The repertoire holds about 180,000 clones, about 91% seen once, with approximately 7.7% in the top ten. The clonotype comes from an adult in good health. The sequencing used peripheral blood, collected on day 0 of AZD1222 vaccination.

In DNA form, the CDR3 reads TGTGCCAGCGGATCGCGGCCAATCTATAATTCACCCCTCCACTTT. Amino acids: CASGSRPIYNSPLHF. V and J are TRBV6-5 and TRBJ1-6, with D unclear. CDR1 and CDR2 from the germline V gene are MNHEY and SVGAGI. Trimming took 8 bases from V and 3 from J, leaving 14 bases between them. CDR3 length equals 15 residues.